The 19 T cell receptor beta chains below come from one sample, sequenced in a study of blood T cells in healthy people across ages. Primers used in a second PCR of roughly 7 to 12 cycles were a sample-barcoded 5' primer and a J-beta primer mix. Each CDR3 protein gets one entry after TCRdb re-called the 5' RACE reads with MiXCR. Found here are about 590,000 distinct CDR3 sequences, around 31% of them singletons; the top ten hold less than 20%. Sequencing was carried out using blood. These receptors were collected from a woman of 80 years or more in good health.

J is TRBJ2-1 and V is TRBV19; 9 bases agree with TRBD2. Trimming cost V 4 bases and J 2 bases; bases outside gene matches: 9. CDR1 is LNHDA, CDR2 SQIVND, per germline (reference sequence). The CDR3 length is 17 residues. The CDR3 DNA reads TGTGCCAGTAGTAGAGGACTCTCTAGCGGGGCCTACAATGAGCAGTTCTTC. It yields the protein CASSRGLSSGAYNEQFF.

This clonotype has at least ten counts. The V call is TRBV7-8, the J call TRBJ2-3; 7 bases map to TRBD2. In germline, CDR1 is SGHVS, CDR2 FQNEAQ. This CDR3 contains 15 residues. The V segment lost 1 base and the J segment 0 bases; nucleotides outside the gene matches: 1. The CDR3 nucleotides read TGTGCCAGCAGCTTAGGGACTAGGAGCACAGATACGCAGTATTTT. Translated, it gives CASSLGTRSTDTQYF.

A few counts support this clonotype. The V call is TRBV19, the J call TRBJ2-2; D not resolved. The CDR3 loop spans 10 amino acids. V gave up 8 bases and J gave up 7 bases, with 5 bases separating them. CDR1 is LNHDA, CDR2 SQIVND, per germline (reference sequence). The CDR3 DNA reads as TGTGCCAGTGGAAACGGGGAGCTGTTTTTT. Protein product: CASGNGELFF.

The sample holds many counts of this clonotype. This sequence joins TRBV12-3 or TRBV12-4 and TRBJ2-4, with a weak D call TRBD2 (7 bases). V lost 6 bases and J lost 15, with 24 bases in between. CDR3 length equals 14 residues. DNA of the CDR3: TGTGCCAGCAGCCGGGGGGAGGGGGGGACTGCTGGGTACTTC. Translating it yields CASSRGEGGTAGYF.

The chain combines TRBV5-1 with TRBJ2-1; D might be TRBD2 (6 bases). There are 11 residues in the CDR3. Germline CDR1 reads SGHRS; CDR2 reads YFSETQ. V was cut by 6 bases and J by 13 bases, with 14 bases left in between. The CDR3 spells CASTLSGLQFF. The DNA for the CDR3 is TGCGCCAGCACCCTTAGTGGACTACAGTTCTTC.

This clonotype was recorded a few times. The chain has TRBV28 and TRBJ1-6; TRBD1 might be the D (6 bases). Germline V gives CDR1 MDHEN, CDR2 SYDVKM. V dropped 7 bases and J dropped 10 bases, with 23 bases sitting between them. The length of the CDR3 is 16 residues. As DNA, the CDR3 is TGTGCCAGCAACGAGCCCAGAGCGGGAGGGGGATCACCCCTCCACTTT. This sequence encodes CASNEPRAGGGSPLHF.

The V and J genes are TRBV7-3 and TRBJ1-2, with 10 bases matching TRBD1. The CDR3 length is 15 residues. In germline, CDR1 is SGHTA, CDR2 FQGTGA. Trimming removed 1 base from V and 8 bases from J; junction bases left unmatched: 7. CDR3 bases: TGTGCCAGCAGCTTAATTGGGACAGGGGCAGGGGGCTACACCTTC. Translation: CASSLIGTGAGGYTF.

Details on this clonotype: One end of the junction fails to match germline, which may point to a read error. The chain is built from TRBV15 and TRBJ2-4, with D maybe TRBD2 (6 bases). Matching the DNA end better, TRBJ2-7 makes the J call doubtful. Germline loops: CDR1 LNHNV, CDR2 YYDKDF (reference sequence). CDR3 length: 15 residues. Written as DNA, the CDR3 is TGTACCACCAGCAAGGGGCGGGGAAGCTCCTACGAGCAGTACTTC. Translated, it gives CTTSKGRGSSYEQYF.

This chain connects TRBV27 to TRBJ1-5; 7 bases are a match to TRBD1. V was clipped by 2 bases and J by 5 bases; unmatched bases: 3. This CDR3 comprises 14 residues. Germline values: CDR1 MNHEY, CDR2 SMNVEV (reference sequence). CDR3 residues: CASSLRQGDQPQHF. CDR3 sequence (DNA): TGTGCCAGCAGTTTACGACAGGGCGATCAGCCCCAGCATTTT.

The CDR3 DNA reads as TGTGCCAGCAGCTCGGTGGCTCCGACAGGGGCAACAGATACGCAGTATTTT. It codes for CASSSVAPTGATDTQYF. The V gene is TRBV7-9, the J gene TRBJ2-3, with 8 bases fitting TRBD1. The length of the CDR3 is 17 residues. Germline CDR1 SEHNR, CDR2 FQNEAQ (reference sequence). The J segment lost 3 bases and the V segment lost 4 bases, leaving 12 bases of the junction unmatched.

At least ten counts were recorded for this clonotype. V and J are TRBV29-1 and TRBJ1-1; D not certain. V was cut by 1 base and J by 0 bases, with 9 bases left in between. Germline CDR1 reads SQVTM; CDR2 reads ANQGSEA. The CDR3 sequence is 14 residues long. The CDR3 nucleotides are TGCAGCGTTGAAGTCGGTTCGCTGAACACTGAAGCTTTCTTT. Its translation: CSVEVGSLNTEAFF. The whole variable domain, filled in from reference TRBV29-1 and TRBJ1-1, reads SAVISQKPSRDICQRGTSLTIQCQVDSQVTMMFWYRQQPGQSLTLIATANQGSEATYESGFVIDKFPISRPNLTFSTLTVSNMSPEDSSIYLCSVEVGSLNTEAFFGQGTRLTVV.

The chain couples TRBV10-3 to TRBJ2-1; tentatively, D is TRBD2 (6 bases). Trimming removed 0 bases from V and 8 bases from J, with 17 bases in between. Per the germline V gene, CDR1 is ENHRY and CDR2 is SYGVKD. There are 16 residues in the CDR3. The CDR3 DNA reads TGTGCCATCAGTGAGTCGGGGATGGGGGGAGACGATGAGCAGTTCTTC. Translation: CAISESGMGGDDEQFF.

CDR3 region: CASSHPGMDAEAFF. CDR3 DNA: TGTGCCAGCAGCCATCCTGGTATGGACGCTGAAGCTTTCTTT. The chain links TRBV3-1 to TRBJ1-1; D is uncertain. Trimming cost V 3 bases and J 6 bases, with 14 bases left between them. Germline assignment: CDR1 LGHDT and CDR2 YNNKEL (reference sequence). This CDR3 has 14 residues.

DNA of the CDR3: TGTGCCAGCGGACAGGCGGAGAGCTCCTACGAGCAGTACTTC. Translating gives CASGQAESSYEQYF. The chain uses TRBV7-2 and TRBJ2-7; 7 nucleotides align to TRBD1. The ends lost 8 bases at V and 0 bases at J; junction bases unmatched: 7. The CDR3 runs to 14 residues. Per germline, CDR1 SGHTA and CDR2 FQGNSA.

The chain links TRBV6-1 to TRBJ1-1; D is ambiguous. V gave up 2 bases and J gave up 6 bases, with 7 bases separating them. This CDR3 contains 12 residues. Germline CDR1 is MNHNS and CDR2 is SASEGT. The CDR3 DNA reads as TGTGCCAGCAGTGAATCTAGGGCTGAAGCTTTCTTT. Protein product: CASSESRAEAFF.

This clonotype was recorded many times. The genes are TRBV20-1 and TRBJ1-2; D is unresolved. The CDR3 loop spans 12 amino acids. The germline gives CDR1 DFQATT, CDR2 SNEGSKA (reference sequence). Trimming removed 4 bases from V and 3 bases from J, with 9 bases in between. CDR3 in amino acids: CSATGTDYGYTF. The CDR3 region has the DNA TGCAGTGCTACAGGAACAGACTATGGCTACACCTTC.

The CDR3: CALIRFTENYGYTF. The CDR3 DNA sequence: TGTGCCCTCATAAGATTCACAGAGAACTATGGCTACACCTTC. V is TRBV2 and J is TRBJ1-2; D unclear. Germline CDR1 reads SNHLY; CDR2 reads FYNNEI. CDR3 length: 14 amino acids. V shed 11 bases and J shed 2 bases, with 18 bases lying between them.

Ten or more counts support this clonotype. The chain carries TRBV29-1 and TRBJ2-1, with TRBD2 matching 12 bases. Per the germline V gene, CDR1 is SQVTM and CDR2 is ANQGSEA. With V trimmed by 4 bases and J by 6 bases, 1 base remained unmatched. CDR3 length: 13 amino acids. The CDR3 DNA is TGCAGCGTTGGGACTAGCGGGGTCAATGAGCAGTTCTTC. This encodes CSVGTSGVNEQFF.

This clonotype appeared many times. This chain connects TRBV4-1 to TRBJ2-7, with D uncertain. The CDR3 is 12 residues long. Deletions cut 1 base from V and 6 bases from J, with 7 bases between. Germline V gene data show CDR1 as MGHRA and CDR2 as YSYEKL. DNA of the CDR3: TGCGCCAGCAGCCAAGTGATAGGCGAGCAGTACTTC. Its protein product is CASSQVIGEQYF.